One and the same sample provided the 8 T cell receptor beta chains below, sequenced in a study of cytomegalovirus exposure and HLA in healthy donors. Vbeta (60) and Jbeta (13) primers were used in the PCR. Sequencing was performed with immunoSEQ multiplex PCR; in TCRdb, only in-frame clones are kept and a portion is missing. The top ten clones hold 2% to 2.5% of a sample with about 150,000 clones, 70% of them seen once. The sequenced sample consisted of PBMCs. These receptors were collected from an older woman in good health and CMV-seropositive.

This clone has only a few counts. The chain carries TRBV6-5 and TRBJ1-2; 7 bases are a match to TRBD1. The CDR3 contains 13 residues. Germline V gene lookup returns CDR1 MNHEY and CDR2 SVGAGI. The V and J ends lost 5 bases and 6 bases, in that order; junction bases with no gene match: 6. This CDR3 reads CASSQGVENGYTF. In DNA, the CDR3 is TGTGCCAGCAGTCAGGGGGTCGAGAATGGCTACACCTTC.

This clone showed up just a few times. This sequence joins TRBV5-1 and TRBJ2-3; 7 positions agree with TRBD1. This CDR3 has 12 amino acids. CDR1 and CDR2 (germline): SGHRS, YFSETQ. V was pared by 0 bases and J by 12 bases, with 4 bases of the junction left unmatched. CDR3 bases: TGCGCCAGCAGCTTGGAGAGGGGGCATCAGTATTTT. Translated: CASSLERGHQYF. Complete variable domain (other parts from reference TRBV5-1 and TRBJ2-3): KAGVTQTPRYLIKTRGQQVTLSCSPISGHRSVSWYQQTPGQGLQFLFEYFSETQRNKGNFPGRFSGRQFSNSRSEMNVSTLELGDSALYLCASSLERGHQYFGPGTRLTVL.

The rearrangement joins TRBV30 to TRBJ2-7; unclear D gene. Trimming removed 8 bases from V and 0 bases from J, with 17 bases in between. Germline lookup yields CDR1 GTSNPN and CDR2 SVGIG (reference sequence). The CDR3 covers 14 residues. The CDR3 loop reads CALDSETSSYEQYF. The CDR3 nucleotides are TGTGCCCTGGATTCAGAGACAAGCTCCTACGAGCAGTACTTC. Full variable domain (missing parts from reference TRBV30 and TRBJ2-7): SQTIHQWPATLVQPVGSPLSLECTVEGTSNPNLYWYRQAAGRGLQLLFYSVGIGQISSEVPQNLSASRPQDRQFILSSKKLLLSDSGFYLCALDSETSSYEQYFGPGTRLTVT.

Of note for this clone: Sequence at one end of the junction differs from germline and may be a read error. V and J are TRBV7-9 and TRBJ1-5; 7 bases fit TRBD1. The germline CDR1 and CDR2 sequences are SEHNR and FQNEAQ (reference sequence). The CDR3 length is 15 residues. CDR3: CSSSFYRGSNQPQHF. CDR3 in DNA: TGTTCCAGCAGCTTCTACAGGGGAAGCAATCAGCCCCAGCATTTT.

The rearrangement links TRBV28 to TRBJ2-6; 8 bases map to TRBD1. V was clipped by 5 bases and J by 0 bases; unmatched bases: 15. CDR1 MDHEN and CDR2 SYDVKM come from the germline V gene. CDR3 length equals 20 residues. CDR3 nucleotide sequence: TGTGCCAGCAGTACACCCTTATCTCGACAGGGGCCCTCTGGGGCCAACGTCCTGACTTTC. Its protein is CASSTPLSRQGPSGANVLTF.

The chain combines TRBV5-5 with TRBJ2-5; 9 nucleotides agree with TRBD1. CDR1 is SGHKS, CDR2 YYEKEE, per germline (reference sequence). The V and J ends lost 3 bases and 1 base, in that order; junction bases with no gene match: 7. This CDR3 spans 16 amino acids. CDR3 in amino acids: CASSWGGTGFQETQYF. The CDR3 nucleotides are TGTGCCAGCAGCTGGGGGGGGACAGGGTTCCAAGAGACCCAGTACTTC.

The chain carries TRBV13 and TRBJ2-7; 10 bases align to TRBD2. There are 14 residues in the CDR3. V lost 3 bases, J lost 5 bases, and 4 bases stayed unmatched. Per germline, CDR1 PRHDT and CDR2 FYEKMQ (reference sequence). CDR3 region: CASSLTSGRDEQYF. The CDR3 DNA reads as TGTGCCAGCAGCTTGACTAGCGGGCGGGACGAGCAGTACTTC.

The chain links TRBV7-2 to TRBJ2-1, with 13 bases fitting TRBD2. CDR3 length equals 14 residues. V lost 8 bases and J lost 8; bases outside the gene matches: 6. Germline CDR1 SGHTA, CDR2 FQGNSA. CDR3 nucleotide sequence: TGTGCCAGCGCCGGGACTAGCGGGATCTATGAGCAGTTCTTC. Its translation: CASAGTSGIYEQFF.